This T cell receptor beta chain was identified in a study of post-analysis software for immune sequencing data (dated by TCRdb to about 2015). Turning to the overall study: Disease courses on record covered relapsing-remitting, secondary progressive and progressive-relapsing multiple sclerosis, though some patients had no subtype annotation. The multiple sclerosis patient repertoires were compared with about a dozen previously published healthy control repertoires from donors aged about 6 to 26 years. A subset of samples was prepared in parallel using single-end sample barcoding, then pooled and co-amplified after Illumina adapter ligation. The paper as a whole reports these results and caveats: Normalized Chao1 diversity was significantly lower in multiple sclerosis patients than controls, suggesting substantial peripheral T-cell clonal expansion. The control group was slightly older than the multiple sclerosis patient group. Direct clustering with F measure revealed strong co-clustering of samples prepared in the same batch, which led to a batch-effect correction. Significantly higher frequencies in patients than in controls were found for roughly 5 TRBV segments, including TRBV5-6, TRBV5-1 and TRBV20-1.

To demonstrate the VDJtools post-analysis software, TCR beta repertoires were profiled from the peripheral blood of 13 young patients with multiple sclerosis. Multiple sclerosis patients were children and adolescents aged roughly 6 to 16 years. From a lookup of the germline V gene, CDR1 and CDR2 are SGDLS and YYNGEE. V drops 3 bases and J drops 2 bases, leaving 18 bases in between. From the cysteine up to the phenylalanine, the CDR3 has a length of 16 residues. Only CDR3 DNA remains: 48 bases, in frame from the first base. The library was produced with PCR. Instrument used: Illumina HiSeq 2500. To reduce PCR and sequencing biases, unique molecular identifiers were built into the TCR beta cDNA libraries. About 500,000 cDNA molecules were obtained for every 1 to 10 million input T cells, so each molecule roughly corresponded to one T cell. The patient libraries were prepared and sequenced using the same protocol as the earlier healthy control dataset. Within a given batch, samples were prepared together, multiplexed and sequenced on the same HiSeq lane. The source study handled its data this way. Raw barcoded reads were processed with MIGEC, discarding single-read molecular identifier groups before consensus assembly and CDR3 extraction. VDJtools was used for post-analysis of the clonotype tables, with diversity normalized by down-sampling every dataset to the smallest sample size. In repertoire overlap clustering, CDR3 amino acid sequences, but not nucleotide sequences, were matched to correct batch-related cross-sample contamination. TCRdb reprocessed the public reads (quality trimming at Q25 with fastp, clone calling with MiXCR) and kept in-frame beta chains. Every distinct CDR3 protein forms one entry, paired with its most common genes and DNA. TCRdb assigned the V and J calls; the authors' analysis was not used. The sample contains hundreds of thousands of distinct CDR3 sequences, around 27% of them found a single time. Together, the top ten hold roughly 0.54% of the sample.

This clonotype was seen only a few times. Its antigen is still unknown. Nothing much larger sits one base from this clone, and base qualities are not available. The rearrangement combines TRBV9 with TRBJ2-7; TRBD2 might be the D gene, on 7 matching bases. Sequenced: blood. The receptor was isolated from a girl aged 10 to 17 with multiple sclerosis. The CDR3 is CASSADGGAGAYEQYF. The nucleotides are TGTGCCAGCAGCGCTGATGGGGGGGCAGGGGCCTACGAGCAGTACTTC. Beyond the CDR3, the reference TRBV9 and TRBJ2-7 genes provide the residues; the full variable domain reads: DSGVTQTPKHLITATGQRVTLRCSPRSGDLSVYWYQQSLDQGLQFLIQYYNGEERAKGNILERFSAQQFPDLHSELNLSSLELGDSALYFCASSADGGAGAYEQYFGPGTRLTVT.